Below, 16 T cell receptor beta chains from the same sample are listed, as sequenced in a study of T cell responses to AZD1222 COVID-19 vaccine. TCRdb keeps only in-frame clones here, not all; method: immunoSEQ multiplex PCR. The sample consists of about 100,000 clones, about nine tenths of them appearing once. Sample: peripheral blood, taken on day 0 of AZD1222 vaccination. These receptors came from an adult in good health.

This chain connects TRBV19 to TRBJ2-1, with D possibly TRBD2 on 7 matching bases. The CDR3 has 16 residues. V shed 7 bases and J shed 2 bases, with 18 bases lying between them. CDR1 and CDR2 (germline): LNHDA, SQIVND (reference sequence). The CDR3 DNA reads as TGTGCCAGTAACTCAATCGGGGGGCCTCCCTACAATGAGCAGTTCTTC. Translated, it gives CASNSIGGPPYNEQFF. Combining the CDR3 with reference TRBV19 and TRBJ2-1 gives the whole variable domain DGGITQSPKYLFRKEGQNVTLSCEQNLNHDAMYWYRQDPGQGLRLIYYSQIVNDFQKGDIAEGYSVSREKKESFPLTVTSAQKNPTAFYLCASNSIGGPPYNEQFFGPGTRLTVL.

This clone was seen more than once but under ten times. The chain links TRBV19 to TRBJ2-5; the D gene is possibly TRBD1 (6 bases). V lost 9 bases to trimming and J lost 4 bases, with 15 bases between them. The length of the CDR3 is 13 residues. Per germline, CDR1 LNHDA and CDR2 SQIVND (reference sequence). The CDR3 region has the DNA TGTGCCAGCACAGACAGGTCCGGAGAGACCCAGTACTTC. Translation: CASTDRSGETQYF.

V and J are TRBV5-1 and TRBJ1-1, with 8 bases identical to TRBD1. CDR1 SGHRS and CDR2 YFSETQ come from the germline V gene. The V segment lost 4 bases and the J segment 5 bases; nucleotides outside the gene matches: 7. This CDR3 contains 14 residues. The CDR3 here is CASSAGQGKTEAFF. The CDR3 DNA reads TGCGCCAGCAGCGCTGGACAGGGTAAAACTGAAGCTTTCTTT.

The chain combines TRBV2 with TRBJ2-1, with D hard to call. Germline V CDR1 and CDR2: SNHLY, FYNNEI. Trimming took off 8 bases at V and 0 bases at J, with 2 bases between the two ends. The CDR3 is 11 residues long. Here the CDR3 DNA reads TGTGCCAGCTGCTCCTACAATGAGCAGTTCTTC. Translation gives CASCSYNEQFF.

This clone was found a few times. The chain couples TRBV6-6 to TRBJ1-3; D remains unclear. Trimming removed 5 bases from V and 0 bases from J, with 8 bases in between. The CDR3 covers 14 residues. The germline V gene encodes CDR1 MNHNY and CDR2 SVGAGI (reference sequence). The CDR3 region is CASSTVSSGNTIYF. The DNA for the CDR3 is TGTGCCAGCAGTACCGTAAGCTCTGGAAACACCATATATTTT.

The genes are TRBV15 and TRBJ2-2, with 12 bases aligning to TRBD2. The trim removed 6 bases at V and 3 bases at J, leaving 11 bases unmatched. Per germline, CDR1 LNHNV and CDR2 YYDKDF (reference sequence). The CDR3 is 18 residues long. In DNA, the CDR3 is TGTGCCACCAGGAAACCAGGACTAGCGGGAAGGGACACCGGGGAGCTGTTTTTT. Its translation is CATRKPGLAGRDTGELFF.

This chain connects TRBV5-1 to TRBJ2-1, with 11 bases aligning to TRBD1. The CDR3 length is 17 residues. Trimming took 4 bases from V and 7 from J; bases not matched to a gene: 13. Germline-derived CDR1 and CDR2 are SGHRS and YFSETQ. The CDR3 here is CASSPTPGTGGGNEQFF. CDR3 coding DNA: TGCGCCAGCAGCCCCACGCCCGGGACAGGGGGAGGGAATGAGCAGTTCTTC.

The chain recombines TRBV5-4 with TRBJ1-2; no clear D. The length of the CDR3 is 15 residues. V was shortened by 0 bases and J by 4 bases, with 13 bases between the two germline ends. Germline V gene sequence: CDR1 SGHNT, CDR2 YYREEE (reference sequence). The CDR3 DNA is TGTGCCAGCAGCTTGGACAGAAGTGGGTTCTATGGCTACACCTTC. It is translated as CASSLDRSGFYGYTF.

The chain carries TRBV15 and TRBJ1-4, with D possibly TRBD1 on 5 matching bases. CDR3 length equals 16 residues. Germline CDR1 is LNHNV and CDR2 is YYDKDF (reference sequence). V lost 5 bases and J 3 bases, leaving 16 bases between the germline ends. The CDR3, as DNA: TGTGCCACCAGCCTCTTGGGGGGACTGGCTAATGAAAAACTGTTTTTT. Amino acid sequence: CATSLLGGLANEKLFF.

The CDR3 sequence is CASRWGRVNTEAFF. DNA for the CDR3: TGTGCCAGCAGATGGGGCAGGGTGAACACTGAAGCTTTCTTT. The chain links TRBV28 to TRBJ1-1; the D gene is possibly TRBD1 (5 bases). V lost 6 bases, J lost 0 bases, and 11 bases lay in between. CDR1 is MDHEN, CDR2 SYDVKM, per germline. The CDR3 runs to 14 residues.

The chain is built from TRBV5-1 and TRBJ1-1, with D possibly matching TRBD1 (5 bases). The V gene lost 4 bases and the J gene lost 0 bases, with 13 bases spanning the gap. The CDR3 has 15 amino acids. The germline V gene encodes CDR1 SGHRS and CDR2 YFSETQ. DNA of the CDR3: TGCGCCAGCAGCGGGGCCTTGGGTCTGAACACTGAAGCTTTCTTT. Encoded protein: CASSGALGLNTEAFF.

The chain recombines TRBV7-2 with TRBJ2-1; D possibly matches TRBD1 or TRBD2 (7 bases each). Trimming took 5 bases from V and 2 from J, leaving 13 bases between them. CDR3 length: 15 residues. Germline CDR1 SGHTA, CDR2 FQGNSA. The CDR3, as DNA: TGTGCCAGCAGCAGGGGAGGGGGCGCCTACAATGAGCAGTTCTTC. This codes for CASSRGGGAYNEQFF.

The V and J genes are TRBV28 and TRBJ1-5; D might be TRBD1 (6 bases). The CDR3 is made up of 13 amino acids. Per the germline V gene, CDR1 is MDHEN and CDR2 is SYDVKM. V lost 10 bases to trimming and J lost 2 bases, with 12 bases between them. CDR3 nucleotides: TGTGCCACACGCAGGGGCGGCAATCAGCCCCAGCATTTT. Translated: CATRRGGNQPQHF.

The chain uses TRBV6-5 and TRBJ1-5; D not resolved. The CDR3 totals 12 residues. V lost 7 bases to trimming and J lost 7 bases, with 11 bases between them. Germline V gene sequence: CDR1 MNHEY, CDR2 SVGAGI. CDR3 DNA sequence: TGTGCCAGCATAGAAATGGGACAGCCCCAGCATTTT. Translating it yields CASIEMGQPQHF.

The rearrangement joins TRBV2 to TRBJ2-7; possibly TRBD2 for D (5 bases). This CDR3 comprises 14 residues. Trimming pared 8 bases from V and 2 bases from J, leaving 16 bases between. CDR1 is SNHLY and CDR2 is FYNNEI in the germline V gene. CDR3 nucleotide sequence: TGTGCCAGCGGTACTCAGCGGCCAACCTACGAGCAGTACTTC. This gives the protein CASGTQRPTYEQYF.

J is TRBJ2-7 and V is TRBV7-3; the match to TRBD2 covers 7 bases. The junction had 11 bases not matched to a gene; V was cut back by 5 bases and J by 4 bases. The CDR3 covers 15 residues. Germline V gene lookup returns CDR1 SGHTA and CDR2 FQGTGA. Written as DNA, the CDR3 is TGTGCCAGCAGCATACTGGGGGGGACCCGGTACGAGCAGTACTTC. Protein sequence: CASSILGGTRYEQYF.